Below, one T cell receptor beta chain is given with its context. The antigen remains unidentified. Sequencing used immunoSEQ multiplex PCR; TCRdb keeps in-frame clones, though not all of them. The repertoire holds approximately 35,000 clones, with less than 80% as singletons. This entry is derived from a study of OX40 agonist ivuxolimab in advanced cancers. Study results and caveats: Averaging showed that CD8+ T cells had more expanded clones than CD4+ did.

Deletions cut 5 bases from V and 2 bases from J, with 12 bases between. Looked up from germline, CDR1 is SGHAT and CDR2 is FQDESV (reference sequence). The CDR3 is made up of 14 amino acids. The sample consisted of CD4+ or CD8+ T cells sorted from blood, taken in a trial of the OX40 agonist ivuxolimab. This chain connects TRBV11-1 to TRBJ2-5; D call uncertain. This TCR derives from an adult with an advanced solid tumor such as melanoma, head and neck, liver or kidney cancer. The CDR3 coding sequence is TGTGCCAGCAGCCCCCTACTACGACAAGAGACCCAGTACTTC. Encoded protein: CASSPLLRQETQYF.